This note documents a single T cell receptor (beta chain) sequence. The V and J ends lost 5 bases and 2 bases, in that order; junction bases with no gene match: 8. CDR1 is KGHSH, CDR2 LQKENI, per germline. The length of the CDR3 is 17 residues. The sample comes from a study of blood T cell repertoires in COVID-19. Overall study context: Researchers got acute and convalescent COVID-19 samples from the United States, Italy and Spain. The analysed material was cDNA or gDNA that came from T cells, B-cell-depleted T cells, or PBMCs.

The authors' processing: Cell counts per sample came from amplifying reference gene primers. The assay was immunoSEQ multiplex PCR, and TCRdb's table has in-frame clones only and misses some. V, J and clone size derive from that table, while D and trimming were established from the DNA sequence. The table includes roughly 230,000 clones, 83% detected once. The specimen was peripheral blood. The chain employs TRBV18 and TRBJ2-2, with TRBD1 matching over 10 bases. This clonotype was obtained from a woman aged 50 to 60 with acute or convalescent COVID-19. This chain's CDR3 is CASSTRDRGSNTGELFF. In nucleotides, the CDR3 is TGTGCCAGCTCAACCCGGGACAGGGGATCCAACACCGGGGAGCTGTTTTTT. The complete variable domain, with remaining parts taken from reference TRBV18 and TRBJ2-2, reads NAGVMQNPRHLVRRRGQEARLRCSPMKGHSHVYWYRQLPEEGLKFMVYLQKENIIDESGMPKERFSAEFPKEGPSILRIQQVVRGDSAAYFCASSTRDRGSNTGELFFGEGSRLTVL.